Listed below are T cell receptor beta chains from one sample, sequenced in a study of blood T cell repertoires in COVID-19. Measured with immunoSEQ multiplex PCR; TCRdb has only the in-frame clones, and not every one. Among about 74,000 clones listed, 90% were seen once. Sequencing used peripheral blood. These receptors originate from a human donor in a cohort sampled during active COVID-19. Both conserved end residues are part of each CDR3. The D gene is left open where the match is weak. Clone size is shown for a subset of rows, as once, few, many or a class of expanded clone.

j_gene,d_gene,v_gene,abundance,CDR3nt,CDR3aa
TRBJ2-5,TRBD1,TRBV27,once,TGTGCCAGCAGTTTAGAGGGACAGGGGCTAGAGACCCAGTACTTC,CASSLEGQGLETQYF
TRBJ2-1,TRBD2,TRBV24-1,.,TGTGCCACCAGAGCGGGAGGGTTTTCAAATGAGCAGTTCTTC,CATRAGGFSNEQFF
TRBJ2-3,.,TRBV6-6,.,TGTGCCAGCAGTAAAGGAGCTAGCACAGATACGCAGTATTTT,CASSKGASTDTQYF
TRBJ2-3,.,TRBV28,.,TGTGCCACCATATCGGATGGGGCCCCCACAGATACGCAGTATTTT,CATISDGAPTDTQYF
TRBJ2-1,.,TRBV5-4,.,TGTGCCAGCAGCGTCGGAGGCGACAATGAGCAGTTCTTC,CASSVGGDNEQFF
TRBJ2-7,.,TRBV12-1,.,TGTGCCAGCAGCTTCTCGCTAGAACCCTCCTACGAGCAGTACTTC,CASSFSLEPSYEQYF
TRBJ1-4,.,TRBV4-3,.,TGCGCCAGCAGCCAAGGGCCAGGAGAAAAACTGTTTTTT,CASSQGPGEKLFF
TRBJ2-1,TRBD2,TRBV7-7,.,TGTGCTAGCAGCCAAGGACTAGCGGGAGACTTTGAGCAGTTCTTC,CASSQGLAGDFEQFF
TRBJ2-5,TRBD2,TRBV19,.,TGTGCCAGTAGTGGACCAGCGGGAGGTCAGGAGACCCAGTACTTC,CASSGPAGGQETQYF
TRBJ2-1,.,TRBV19,.,TGTGCCAGTAGTATAGATAAGTGGACTAAGCAGTTCTTC,CASSIDKWTKQFF
TRBJ2-7,.,TRBV11-3,.,TGTGCCAGCAACCGGTCCTTAACCCACTACGAGCAGTACTTC,CASNRSLTHYEQYF
TRBJ1-2,.,TRBV7-9,.,TGTGCCAGCAGCTCCCAACAGGGAGGCTACACCTTC,CASSSQQGGYTF
TRBJ1-4,.,TRBV7-9,.,TGTGCCAGCAGCCCAGGACTCAATGAAAAACTGTTTTTT,CASSPGLNEKLFF
TRBJ2-7,TRBD2,TRBV7-8,.,TGTGCCAGCAGCCCGGACCCAACTAGCGGGCGGCTCCTTTACGAGCAGTACTTC,CASSPDPTSGRLLYEQYF
TRBJ1-4,.,TRBV28,.,TGTGCCAGCAGTTCAGGATCCCTCAAGGAAAAACTGTTTTTT,CASSSGSLKEKLFF
TRBJ2-7,.,TRBV4-3,.,TGCGCCAGCAGCCAAGATCCCCGGGCGGAGGTATACGAGCAGTACTTC,CASSQDPRAEVYEQYF
TRBJ2-7,.,TRBV28,.,TGTGCCAGCAGTTTAAATGTTAGGGGTTACGAGCAGTACTTC,CASSLNVRGYEQYF
TRBJ2-1,TRBD2,TRBV9,.,TGTGCCAGCGCCTTGGGACTAGCGGGCAATGAGCAGTTCTTC,CASALGLAGNEQFF
TRBJ1-5,.,TRBV6-5,few,TGTGCCAGCTCCCCGGGGGTGGATAGCAATCAGCCCCAGCATTTT,CASSPGVDSNQPQHF
TRBJ2-7,.,TRBV2,.,TGTGCCAGCAGTGAGGAAGCGGGCTCTTCCTACGAGCAGTACTTC,CASSEEAGSSYEQYF
TRBJ2-7,TRBD2,TRBV6-5,.,TGTGCCAGCAGACAACTAGCGGGAGCTTCCTACGAGCAGTACTTC,CASRQLAGASYEQYF
TRBJ2-7,.,TRBV3-1/TRBV3-2,.,TGTGCCAGCAGCCAAGATGGCGGCGCTTGGTACGAGCAGTACTTC,CASSQDGGAWYEQYF
TRBJ2-7,TRBD1,TRBV19,.,TGTGCCAGTAGTCTCGCAGGGGGCTACGAGCAGTACTTC,CASSLAGGYEQYF
TRBJ2-7,TRBD2,TRBV6-5,once,TGTGCCAGCAGTTACGCCGGGACTAGCGGCTACGAGCAGTACTTC,CASSYAGTSGYEQYF
TRBJ2-6,TRBD2,TRBV7-9,.,TGTGCCTCCATTGATCGGGGGGAGGACTCTGGGGCCAACGTCCTGACTTTC,CASIDRGEDSGANVLTF
TRBJ2-4,.,TRBV3-1/TRBV3-2,.,TGTGCCAGCAGCCAAGATTCGCTTGCGGCCATTCAGTACTTC,CASSQDSLAAIQYF